The next 12 T cell receptor beta chains were all read from a single sample in a study of blood T cell repertoires in COVID-19. Produced via immunoSEQ multiplex PCR; TCRdb's table is partial and in-frame only. This table holds roughly 150,000 clones, about 80% found once. Sequenced: peripheral blood. The receptors stem from a human donor in a cohort sampled during active COVID-19.

The rearrangement uses TRBV28 and TRBJ2-5; a possible D gene is TRBD1 (7 bases). The V gene's germline CDR1 is MDHEN and CDR2 SYDVKM. The CDR3 has 15 amino acids. V lost 4 bases and J 5 bases, leaving 17 bases between the germline ends. The CDR3 sequence: CASSWGARGRETQYF. The CDR3, as DNA: TGTGCCAGCAGTTGGGGGGCGAGGGGGCGTGAGACCCAGTACTTC.

The chain links TRBV6-6 to TRBJ1-4, with D possibly TRBD1 on 5 matching bases. The V gene lost 5 bases and the J gene lost 0 bases, with 16 bases spanning the gap. Germline CDR1 and CDR2: MNHNY and SVGAGI (reference sequence). The CDR3 covers 17 residues. The CDR3 bases are TGTGCCAGCAGTCCCGGGGGGAGGGGATCAACTAATGAAAAACTGTTTTTT. Translated: CASSPGGRGSTNEKLFF.

The genes are TRBV7-9 and TRBJ2-7, with TRBD2 matching over 8 bases. The CDR3 runs 14 residues. Germline V CDR1 and CDR2: SEHNR, FQNEAQ (reference sequence). J was trimmed by 2 bases and V by 7 bases; bases with no gene match: 7. For the CDR3, the DNA is TGTGCCAGCACCGGGAGGGTAGGAACCTACGAGCAGTACTTC. Residues: CASTGRVGTYEQYF.

This clone was detected many times. This sequence joins TRBV5-4 and TRBJ2-2; the D gene is possibly TRBD2 (5 bases). There are 13 residues in the CDR3. Germline-derived CDR1 and CDR2 are SGHNT and YYREEE (reference sequence). Trimming took off 4 bases at V and 6 bases at J, with 10 bases between the two ends. CDR3 in amino acids: CASSATRAGELFF. For the CDR3, the DNA is TGTGCCAGCAGCGCTACTAGGGCCGGGGAGCTGTTTTTT.

The chain has TRBV19 and TRBJ2-2, with 13 bases lining up with TRBD2. The length of the CDR3 is 14 residues. Trimming removed 10 bases from V and 6 bases from J; junction bases left unmatched: 5. Germline loops: CDR1 LNHDA, CDR2 SQIVND (reference sequence). This chain's CDR3 is CATRTSGGSGELFF. The CDR3 DNA reads TGTGCCACCCGGACTAGCGGGGGCTCCGGGGAGCTGTTTTTT.

The genes are TRBV5-4 and TRBJ2-2, with D tentatively TRBD1 (6 bases). This CDR3 region has 15 residues. V gave up 0 bases and J gave up 3 bases, with 9 bases separating them. Germline V CDR1 and CDR2: SGHNT, YYREEE (reference sequence). The CDR3 nucleotides read TGTGCCAGCAGCTTGGTGGACAGCTACACCGGGGAGCTGTTTTTT. Amino acids: CASSLVDSYTGELFF.

The J gene is TRBJ1-3, the V gene TRBV4-1; perhaps TRBD1 as D (5 bases). The ends were cut back, 3 bases at V and 0 bases at J, with 18 bases in the middle. The CDR3 contains 18 residues. Germline V gene data show CDR1 as MGHRA and CDR2 as YSYEKL. DNA for the CDR3: TGCGCCAGCAGCCAGAGAACCAAGGACATCGCCTCTGGAAACACCATATATTTT. It is translated as CASSQRTKDIASGNTIYF.

This rearrangement joins TRBV4-1 to TRBJ2-7; 9 nucleotides align to TRBD2. V shed 4 bases, J shed 7 bases, and the junction held 17 bases outside the gene matches. Germline lookup yields CDR1 MGHRA and CDR2 YSYEKL. The CDR3 sequence is 17 residues long. The CDR3 bases are TGCGCCAGCAGCCGCCGGGTAGCGGGGGTTCGTTCGTGGGAGCAGTACTTC. Amino acids: CASSRRVAGVRSWEQYF.

V is TRBV2 and J is TRBJ2-3; D not resolved. This CDR3 comprises 13 residues. Between the trimmed V and J ends, which lost 3 bases and 6 bases, there was a span of 10 bases. Germline CDR1 and CDR2: SNHLY and FYNNEI. CDR3 bases: TGTGCCAGCAGTGAGGAGTGGTTCGATACGCAGTATTTT. It codes for CASSEEWFDTQYF.

V is TRBV18 and J is TRBJ2-6, with 7 bases that match TRBD2. The CDR3 consists of 17 residues. After removal of 2 bases from V and 4 bases from J, the junction contained 8 bases not matched to a gene. CDR1 is KGHSH, CDR2 LQKENI, per germline. In DNA, the CDR3 is TGTGCCAGCTCACCAGCTCAACTAGCGAAGGGGGCCAACGTCCTGACTTTC. This gives the protein CASSPAQLAKGANVLTF.

The rearrangement links TRBV6-1 to TRBJ1-5; a possible D gene is TRBD1 (6 bases). The V end was cut by 1 base, the J end by 7 bases, with 20 bases between. From germline, CDR1 is MNHNS and CDR2 SASEGT. CDR3 size: 17 residues. The CDR3 DNA sequence: TGTGCCAGCAGTGAAGGTAGGGGGGGGTTTTTATTACAGCCCCAGCATTTT. Its translation is CASSEGRGGFLLQPQHF.

This chain connects TRBV28 to TRBJ1-2; TRBD1 matches 7 bases. The CDR3 runs to 14 residues. Germline loops: CDR1 MDHEN, CDR2 SYDVKM. The V and J ends lost 4 bases and 2 bases, in that order; junction bases with no gene match: 4. The chain's CDR3 is CASSSTGTNYGYTF. The CDR3 DNA reads as TGTGCCAGCAGTTCGACAGGGACCAACTATGGCTACACCTTC.